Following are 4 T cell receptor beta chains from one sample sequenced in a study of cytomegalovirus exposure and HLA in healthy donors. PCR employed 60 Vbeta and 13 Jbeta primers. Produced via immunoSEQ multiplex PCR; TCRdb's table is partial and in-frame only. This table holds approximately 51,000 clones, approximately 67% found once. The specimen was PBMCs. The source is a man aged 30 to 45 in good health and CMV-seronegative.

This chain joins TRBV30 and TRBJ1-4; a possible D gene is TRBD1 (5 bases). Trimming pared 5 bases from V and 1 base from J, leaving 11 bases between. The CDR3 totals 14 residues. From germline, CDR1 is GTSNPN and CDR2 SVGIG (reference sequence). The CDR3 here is CAWGSGGTNEKLFF. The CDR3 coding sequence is TGTGCCTGGGGATCCGGGGGAACTAATGAAAAACTGTTTTTT.

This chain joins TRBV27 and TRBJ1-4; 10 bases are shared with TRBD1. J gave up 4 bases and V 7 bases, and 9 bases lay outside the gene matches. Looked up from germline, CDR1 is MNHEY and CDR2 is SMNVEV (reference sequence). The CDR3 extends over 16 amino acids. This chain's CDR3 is CASTRTGGPNNEKLFF. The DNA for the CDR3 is TGTGCCAGCACCCGGACAGGGGGGCCCAATAATGAAAAACTGTTTTTT.

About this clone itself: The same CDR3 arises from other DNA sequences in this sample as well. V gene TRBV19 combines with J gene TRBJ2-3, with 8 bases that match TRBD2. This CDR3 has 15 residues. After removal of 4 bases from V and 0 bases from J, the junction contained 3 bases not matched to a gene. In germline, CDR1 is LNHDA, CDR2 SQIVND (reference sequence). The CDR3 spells CASSTLAASTDTQYF. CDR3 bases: TGTGCCAGTAGTACACTAGCGGCTAGCACAGATACGCAGTATTTT. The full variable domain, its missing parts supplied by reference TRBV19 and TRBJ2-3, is DGGITQSPKYLFRKEGQNVTLSCEQNLNHDAMYWYRQDPGQGLRLIYYSQIVNDFQKGDIAEGYSVSREKKESFPLTVTSAQKNPTAFYLCASSTLAASTDTQYFGPGTRLTVL.

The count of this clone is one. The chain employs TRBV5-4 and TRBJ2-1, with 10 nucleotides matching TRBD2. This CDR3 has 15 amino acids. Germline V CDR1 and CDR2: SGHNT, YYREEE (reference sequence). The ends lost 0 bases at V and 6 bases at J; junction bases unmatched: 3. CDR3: CASSLELAGINEQFF. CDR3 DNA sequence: TGTGCCAGCAGCTTGGAACTAGCGGGAATCAATGAGCAGTTCTTC.